This T cell receptor beta chain was found in a study of technical replicates of blood from a few donors. Trimming pared 3 bases from V and 0 bases from J, leaving 15 bases between. CDR3 size: 17 residues. Germline CDR1 GTSNPN, CDR2 SVGIG (reference sequence). The assay was immunoSEQ multiplex PCR, and TCRdb's table has in-frame clones only and misses some. The sample holds tens of thousands of clones, about nine tenths seen once. Sequencing was done on a sample of T cells isolated from PBMCs. The V gene is TRBV30, the J gene TRBJ2-6; maybe TRBD1 (5 bases). The sequence derives from a human donor in good health. This CDR3 reads CAWSFRQISSGANVLTF. CDR3 DNA: TGTGCCTGGAGCTTCCGACAGATAAGCTCTGGGGCCAACGTCCTGACTTTC.